A selection of T cell receptor beta chains follows, all from one sample in a study of response to subunit inactivated influenza vaccine. TCRdb re-derived calls from the RT-PCR reads in MiXCR, one entry per CDR3 protein. Here the sample spans approximately 700,000 distinct CDR3 sequences, about 15% being singletons. Source: PBMCs from blood, taken less than 15 days before vaccination. The receptors derive from a man aged 45-65 years who received an inactivated influenza vaccine. CDR3s include the opening cysteine and the closing phenylalanine or tryptophan. Fields, in order: clone size, J gene, D gene, V gene, CDR3 DNA, CDR3 protein. A D gene is named only where the DNA matches it firmly. Expanded clones are given a class, and other clones once, few, many or no size at all.

-,TRBJ2-1,TRBD1,TRBV5-6,TGTGCCAGCAGCTTTAGGGACAGGGGCCCCTACAATGAGCAGTTCTTC,CASSFRDRGPYNEQFF
few,TRBJ2-5,-,TRBV24-1,TGTGCCACCAGTGATTTTGACCAGCAAGAGACCCAGTACTTC,CATSDFDQQETQYF
-,TRBJ2-7,-,TRBV5-5,TGTGCCAGCAGCCCGCACCCAGGGATCTACGAGCAGTACTTC,CASSPHPGIYEQYF
many,TRBJ2-7,-,TRBV7-9,TGTGCCAGCAGCTTATTGACGGGCGAGCAGTACTTC,CASSLLTGEQYF
-,TRBJ2-7,-,TRBV3-1,TGTGCCAGCAGCCAAGTAGAGGGTGCCGAGCAGTACTTC,CASSQVEGAEQYF
few,TRBJ2-7,-,TRBV18,TGTGCCAGCTCACCTTTGGGCCAGGCCCACCACGAGCAGTACTTC,CASSPLGQAHHEQYF
-,TRBJ1-1,TRBD1,TRBV6-5,TGTGCCAGCAGTTTCACCGGGACAGGGTTTATCACTGAAGCTTTCTTT,CASSFTGTGFITEAFF
few,TRBJ2-1,-,TRBV28,TGTGCCAGCAGTCTCCTCTTTTTGCGCGGGGACTACAATGAGCAGTTCTTC,CASSLLFLRGDYNEQFF
-,TRBJ2-1,-,TRBV29-1,TGCAGCGTTGGGGGTGACTACAATGAGCAGTTCTTC,CSVGGDYNEQFF
few,TRBJ2-5,TRBD2,TRBV10-3,TGTGCCATCAGGGCGGGGGAAAGGGCGACCCAGTACTTC,CAIRAGERATQYF
-,TRBJ2-2,-,TRBV12-3/TRBV12-4,TGTGCCAGCGTGGGGTACACCGGGGAGCTGTTTTTT,CASVGYTGELFF
few,TRBJ2-3,TRBD2,TRBV19,TGTGCCAGTAGTCCTCCTAGCGGGAGGAGAACAGATACGCAGTATTTT,CASSPPSGRRTDTQYF
-,TRBJ2-3,-,TRBV20-1,TGCAGTGCTAGAGGGTTAGCGAACACAGATACGCAGTATTTT,CSARGLANTDTQYF
many,TRBJ2-3,-,TRBV12-3/TRBV12-4,TGTGCCAGCAGTTTAGCGCTAGATACGCAGTATTTT,CASSLALDTQYF
once,TRBJ2-7,-,TRBV28,TGTGCCAGCAGCGGCTTTTGGCGGCAGGAGCGGTTCGTGCAGTACTTC,CASSGFWRQERFVQYF
many,TRBJ2-2,TRBD2,TRBV20-1,TGCAGTGCTAGAGTGTGGAAGCGGGGGGCCCAAACCGGGGAGCTGTTTTTT,CSARVWKRGAQTGELFF
few,TRBJ2-3,-,TRBV11-2,TGTGCCAGCAGCTTAGTTTTCTTTAGGGAAAGCACAGATACGCAGTATTTT,CASSLVFFRESTDTQYF
-,TRBJ2-7,-,TRBV2,TGTGCCAGCAGTGGTCGAGCAAGAAGCTCCTACGAGCAGTACTTC,CASSGRARSSYEQYF
few,TRBJ2-2,-,TRBV3-1,TGTGCCAGCAGCCCTATAACGGGCGGCACCGGGGAGCTGTTTTTT,CASSPITGGTGELFF
-,TRBJ1-6,-,TRBV20-1,TGCAGTGCTAGAACGTTCGGCGCCCTCTCGCCACCCCTCCACTTT,CSARTFGALSPPLHF
few,TRBJ2-7,TRBD1,TRBV5-1,TGCGCCAGCAGCTTGGACGACAGGGGCCAGCCCGGGACCTACGAGCAGTACTTC,CASSLDDRGQPGTYEQYF
-,TRBJ2-5,-,TRBV2,TGTGCCAGCAGACGTCGGGCGGCACAAGAGACCCAGTACTTC,CASRRRAAQETQYF
many,TRBJ2-5,-,TRBV5-1,TGCGCCAGCACTCCGACGGTGAGGAAAGCCCAAGAGACCCAGTACTTC,CASTPTVRKAQETQYF
few,TRBJ2-1,TRBD2,TRBV7-9,TGTGCCAGCAGCTCATTTGGCGGGAGTACGTTCTTC,CASSSFGGSTFF
few,TRBJ2-5,TRBD1,TRBV12-3/TRBV12-4,TGTGCCAGCAGTTCCGGGACAGGTATTCAAGAGACCCAGTACTTC,CASSSGTGIQETQYF
many,TRBJ1-4,-,TRBV15,TGTGCCACCAGCAGAGATATGAGGGTGGGCGAAAAACTGTTTTTT,CATSRDMRVGEKLFF
few,TRBJ2-7,TRBD1,TRBV5-1,TGCGCCAGCAGCTTGGATATGCGGACAGGGGGCGAGCAGTACTTC,CASSLDMRTGGEQYF
few,TRBJ2-7,TRBD1,TRBV12-3/TRBV12-4,TGTGCCAGCAGTTTAACTGACAGGGCCTACGAGCAGTACTTC,CASSLTDRAYEQYF
few,TRBJ1-1,TRBD1,TRBV13,TGTGCCAGCAGCCAGACAGGGGCGATCCCTGAAGCTTTCTTT,CASSQTGAIPEAFF